This T cell receptor beta chain was sequenced for a study of T cells in tuberculosis. For the study at large: This South African cohort compared adolescents with or without latent tuberculosis against adults with active tuberculosis.

Method: immunoSEQ multiplex PCR; TCRdb's copy keeps in-frame clones and lacks some. The data hold 25,000 to 35,000 clones, with around 94% observed a single time. On average roughly 90,000 T cells per donor were immunosequenced. This clonotype originated in a donor aged 5 to 30 with latent tuberculosis or without tuberculosis infection. The sequencing sample was made of PBMCs.

The CDR3 region is CASSEVVGGLAFF. The DNA for the CDR3 is TGTGCCAGCAGTGAAGTAGTAGGAGGGTTGGCTTTCTTT. This chain links TRBV2 with TRBJ1-1; D call uncertain. The length of the CDR3 is 13 residues. In germline, CDR1 is SNHLY, CDR2 FYNNEI. Trimming pared 1 base from V and 11 bases from J, leaving 14 bases between.